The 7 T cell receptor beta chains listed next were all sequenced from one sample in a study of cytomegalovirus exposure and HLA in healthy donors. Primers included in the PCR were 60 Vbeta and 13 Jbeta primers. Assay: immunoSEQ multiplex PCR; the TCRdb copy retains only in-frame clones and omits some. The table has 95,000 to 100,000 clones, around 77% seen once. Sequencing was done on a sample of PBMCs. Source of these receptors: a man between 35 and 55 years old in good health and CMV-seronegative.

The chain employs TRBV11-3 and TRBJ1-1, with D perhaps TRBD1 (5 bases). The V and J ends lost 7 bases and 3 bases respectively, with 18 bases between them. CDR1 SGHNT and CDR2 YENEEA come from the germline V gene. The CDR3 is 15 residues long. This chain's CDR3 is CASTKAGGWDTEAFF. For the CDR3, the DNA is TGTGCCAGCACCAAAGCGGGGGGGTGGGACACTGAAGCTTTCTTT.

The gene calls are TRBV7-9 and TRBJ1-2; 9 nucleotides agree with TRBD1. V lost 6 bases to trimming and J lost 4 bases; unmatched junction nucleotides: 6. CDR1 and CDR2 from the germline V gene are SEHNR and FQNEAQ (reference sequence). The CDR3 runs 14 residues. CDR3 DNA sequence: TGTGCCAGCAGTCCCGGGACAGGGATCTATGGCTACACCTTC. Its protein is CASSPGTGIYGYTF. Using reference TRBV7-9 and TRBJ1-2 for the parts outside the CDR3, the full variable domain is DTGVSQNPRHKITKRGQNVTFRCDPISEHNRLYWYRQTLGQGPEFLTYFQNEAQLEKSRLLSDRFSAERPKGSFSTLEIQRTEQGDSAMYLCASSPGTGIYGYTFGSGTRLTVV.

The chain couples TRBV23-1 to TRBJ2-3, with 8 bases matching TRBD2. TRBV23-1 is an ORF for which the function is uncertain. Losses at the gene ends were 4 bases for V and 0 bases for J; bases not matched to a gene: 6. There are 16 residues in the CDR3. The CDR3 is CASSPFPGGSTDTQYF. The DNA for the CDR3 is TGCGCCAGCAGTCCTTTTCCGGGGGGGAGCACAGATACGCAGTATTTT.

Here the CDR3 DNA reads TGTGCCTGGAGTTGGGGGACTAGCGGTTACGAGCAGTACTTC. It translates to CAWSWGTSGYEQYF. V usage is TRBV30 and J usage is TRBJ2-7; 11 bases align to TRBD2. The CDR3 covers 14 residues. Germline loops: CDR1 GTSNPN, CDR2 SVGIG (reference sequence). Trimming at V came to 2 bases and at J to 4 bases, leaving 4 bases not matched to a gene.

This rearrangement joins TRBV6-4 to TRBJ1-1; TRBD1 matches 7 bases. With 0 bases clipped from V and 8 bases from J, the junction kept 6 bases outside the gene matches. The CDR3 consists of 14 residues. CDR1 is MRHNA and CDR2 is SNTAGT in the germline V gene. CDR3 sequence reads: CASSDSGTDGEAFF. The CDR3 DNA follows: TGTGCCAGCAGTGACTCCGGGACAGACGGCGAAGCTTTCTTT.

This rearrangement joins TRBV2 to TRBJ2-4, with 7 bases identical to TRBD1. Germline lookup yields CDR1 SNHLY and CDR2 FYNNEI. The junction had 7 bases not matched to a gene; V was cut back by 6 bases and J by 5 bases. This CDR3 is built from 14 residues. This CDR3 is CASRPTGAQNIQYF. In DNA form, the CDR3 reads TGTGCCAGCAGGCCAACAGGGGCTCAAAACATTCAGTACTTC.

The CDR3 bases are TGTGCCAGCAGCGTAGAGGCGGGTAATTCACCCCTCCACTTT. This encodes CASSVEAGNSPLHF. The chain employs TRBV9 and TRBJ1-6, with D uncertain. Germline assignment: CDR1 SGDLS and CDR2 YYNGEE. CDR3 length: 14 amino acids. The V end was cut by 0 bases, the J end by 6 bases, with 7 bases between.